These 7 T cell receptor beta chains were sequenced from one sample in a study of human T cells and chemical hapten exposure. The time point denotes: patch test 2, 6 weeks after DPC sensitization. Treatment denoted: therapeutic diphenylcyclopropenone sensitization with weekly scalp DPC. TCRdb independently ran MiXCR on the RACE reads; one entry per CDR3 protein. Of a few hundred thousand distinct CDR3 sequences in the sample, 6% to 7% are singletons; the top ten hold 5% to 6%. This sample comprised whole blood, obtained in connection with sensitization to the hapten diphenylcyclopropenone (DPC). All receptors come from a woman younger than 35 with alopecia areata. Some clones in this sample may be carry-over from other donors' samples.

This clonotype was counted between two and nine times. The CDR3 nucleotides are TGTGCCAGCAGGCCGGGGGGGGCGAAGACCCAGTACTTC. The encoded protein is CASRPGGAKTQYF. The rearrangement joins TRBV12-3 or TRBV12-4 to TRBJ2-5, with TRBD2 matching 8 bases. V shed 6 bases, J shed 6 bases, and the junction held 6 bases outside the gene matches. The CDR3 is 13 residues long.

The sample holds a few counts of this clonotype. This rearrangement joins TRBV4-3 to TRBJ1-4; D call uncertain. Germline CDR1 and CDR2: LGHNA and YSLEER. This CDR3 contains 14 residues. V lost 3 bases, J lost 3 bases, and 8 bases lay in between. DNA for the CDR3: TGCGCCAGCAGCCAGAGGACGTCTAATGAAAAACTGTTTTTT. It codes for CASSQRTSNEKLFF.

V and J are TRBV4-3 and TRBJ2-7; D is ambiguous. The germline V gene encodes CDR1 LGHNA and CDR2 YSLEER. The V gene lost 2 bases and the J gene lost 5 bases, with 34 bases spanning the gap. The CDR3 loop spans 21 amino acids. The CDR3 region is CASSQNFWVRVEWGTPDEQYF. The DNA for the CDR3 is TGCGCCAGCAGCCAAAATTTTTGGGTTCGGGTAGAATGGGGTACTCCAGACGAGCAGTACTTC.

The CDR3 protein is CATSTLGGGPQFF. In DNA form, the CDR3 reads TGTGCCACCAGCACCTTAGGAGGGGGCCCTCAATTCTTT. The rearrangement links TRBV15 to TRBJ1-1, with TRBD1 identical over 7 bases. CDR3 length equals 13 residues. V was pared by 4 bases and J by 14 bases, with 13 bases of the junction left unmatched. Germline V gene sequence: CDR1 LNHNV, CDR2 YYDKDF (reference sequence).

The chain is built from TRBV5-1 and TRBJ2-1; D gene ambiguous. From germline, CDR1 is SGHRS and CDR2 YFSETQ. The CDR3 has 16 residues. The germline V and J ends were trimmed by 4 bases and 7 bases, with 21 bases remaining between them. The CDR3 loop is CASSPTPTHDRNEQFF. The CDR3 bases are TGCGCCAGCAGCCCCACCCCTACCCACGATAGGAATGAGCAGTTCTTC.

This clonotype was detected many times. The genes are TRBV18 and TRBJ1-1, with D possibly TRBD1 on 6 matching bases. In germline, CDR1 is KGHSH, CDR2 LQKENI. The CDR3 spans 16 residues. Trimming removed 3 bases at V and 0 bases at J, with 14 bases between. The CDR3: CASSPQGMFMNTEAFF. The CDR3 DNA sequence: TGTGCCAGCTCACCCCAGGGGATGTTTATGAACACTGAAGCTTTCTTT.

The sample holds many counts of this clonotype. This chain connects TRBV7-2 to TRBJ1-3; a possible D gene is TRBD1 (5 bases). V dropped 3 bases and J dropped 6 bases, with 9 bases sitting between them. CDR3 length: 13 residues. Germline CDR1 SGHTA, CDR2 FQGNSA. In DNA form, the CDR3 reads TGTGCCAGCAGCTTCCAGGGTCCAAACACCATATATTTT. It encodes CASSFQGPNTIYF.